This entry lists 9 T cell receptor beta chains sequenced from one sample in a study of shared clonotypes between healthy human individuals. Some clones are missing from TCRdb's copy, which holds only in-frame ones; the method was immunoSEQ multiplex PCR. The data show around 2,000,000 clones, just under 95% seen once. Naivety among CD8 cells was defined by CD45RO negativity and positive CCR7 selection, thereby excluding terminally differentiated effector memory CD45RA+ cells. Sequenced material: naive CD8+ T cells sorted from blood. The receptor source for this set is a man aged 18 to 30 in good health.

This clone was detected only once. The chain links TRBV6-5 to TRBJ2-1; TRBD2 matches 11 bases. Germline CDR1 is MNHEY and CDR2 is SVGAGI. The CDR3 contains 15 residues. The V gene end was trimmed by 8 bases and the J gene end by 2 bases; junction bases not matched to a gene: 5. CDR3 loop: CASHLTSGTYNEQFF. DNA of the CDR3: TGTGCCAGCCACTTGACTAGCGGGACCTACAATGAGCAGTTCTTC.

CDR3 coding DNA: TGTGCCTGGAATCCCTATGAGGCAGGGGGTGATGAAAAACTGTTTTTT. It encodes CAWNPYEAGGDEKLFF. The V and J genes are TRBV30 and TRBJ1-4; 7 nucleotides align to TRBD1. There are 16 residues in the CDR3. Germline CDR1 and CDR2: GTSNPN and SVGIG (reference sequence). J was trimmed by 6 bases and V by 4 bases; bases with no gene match: 14. Full variable domain (outside the CDR3, taken from reference TRBV30 and TRBJ1-4): SQTIHQWPATLVQPVGSPLSLECTVEGTSNPNLYWYRQAAGRGLQLLFYSVGIGQISSEVPQNLSASRPQDRQFILSSKKLLLSDSGFYLCAWNPYEAGGDEKLFFGSGTQLSVL.

V and J are TRBV4-3 and TRBJ2-2; D ambiguous. The CDR3 has 15 amino acids. Germline CDR1 reads LGHNA; CDR2 reads YSLEER. V was cut by 0 bases and J by 6 bases, with 11 bases left in between. DNA of the CDR3: TGCGCCAGCAGCCAAGATTCTCTGGGGTCCGGGGAGCTGTTTTTT. Its translation: CASSQDSLGSGELFF.

The gene calls are TRBV4-1 and TRBJ1-1; D uncertain. The CDR3 contains 16 residues. V lost 4 bases and J 1 base, leaving 16 bases between the germline ends. The germline V gene has CDR1 MGHRA and CDR2 YSYEKL. In DNA form, the CDR3 reads TGCGCCAGCAGCCTCCGAGACCGGGCCCCGAACACTGAAGCTTTCTTT. Encoded protein: CASSLRDRAPNTEAFF.

The chain has TRBV25-1 and TRBJ2-1, with 9 bases that match TRBD1. This CDR3 comprises 15 residues. Germline trimming cut 8 bases from V and 5 bases from J; bases unmatched to any gene: 10. The germline CDR1 and CDR2 sequences are MGHDK and SYGVNS. The CDR3 reads CASHLRDRADNEQFF. CDR3 DNA: TGTGCCAGCCACCTTAGGGACAGGGCGGACAATGAGCAGTTCTTC.

The J gene is TRBJ2-3, the V gene TRBV7-9; 8 bases are a match to TRBD2. The CDR3 is made up of 15 amino acids. After removal of 5 bases from V and 2 bases from J, the junction contained 6 bases not matched to a gene. Germline values: CDR1 SEHNR, CDR2 FQNEAQ (reference sequence). CDR3 DNA sequence: TGTGCCAGCAGCGACTCGGGGGGGCCCACAGATACGCAGTATTTT. Its translation is CASSDSGGPTDTQYF.

V usage is TRBV30 and J usage is TRBJ2-5, with D perhaps matching TRBD1 (5 bases). Trimming took 7 bases from V and 4 from J, leaving 19 bases between them. CDR1 GTSNPN and CDR2 SVGIG come from the germline V gene (reference sequence). The length of the CDR3 is 14 residues. DNA of the CDR3: TGTGCCTCCGCCTTTTCTGGGGCGGCAGAGACCCAGTACTTC. It encodes CASAFSGAAETQYF.

The chain employs TRBV6-1 and TRBJ2-1; 9 nucleotides match TRBD2. V trimming: 1 base; J trimming: 2 bases; junction bases outside the gene matches: 6. The CDR3 covers 17 residues. In germline, CDR1 is MNHNS, CDR2 SASEGT. CDR3 coding DNA: TGTGCCAGCAGTGAAGAAGGCGGGAGGGTCGCCTACAATGAGCAGTTCTTC. Translation: CASSEEGGRVAYNEQFF.

The rearrangement joins TRBV30 to TRBJ2-3; D is uncertain. Trimming stripped 0 bases from V and 3 bases from J, with 7 bases between. This CDR3 is 13 amino acids long. Germline V gene lookup returns CDR1 GTSNPN and CDR2 SVGIG (reference sequence). The CDR3: CAWSVAFTDTQYF. CDR3 DNA: TGTGCCTGGAGTGTAGCCTTTACAGATACGCAGTATTTT.